A selection of T cell receptor beta chains follows, all from one sample in a study of CD4 T cells in relation to SARS-CoV-2 and coronaviruses. Their recognized antigens are unknown. The repertoire was sequenced with immunoSEQ multiplex PCR; TCRdb's copy has only in-frame clones and lacks some. The sample holds 20,000 to 25,000 clones, around three quarters seen once. Sample: CD4+ T cells from PBMCs, cultured in vitro. The receptors here all came from a human donor in good health. The CDR3 runs from the conserved cysteine through the conserved F or W. Fields, in order: clone size, J gene, D gene, V gene, CDR3 protein, CDR3 DNA. D genes are given only for firm matches. Size tells how often a clone was seen (once, few, many) or the class of an expanded clone, and some rows leave it out.

size: few; J: TRBJ2-5; D: TRBD2; V: TRBV4-3; CDR3: CASSQDSGLEETQYF; DNA: TGCGCCAGCAGCCAAGATTCGGGACTAGAAGAGACCCAGTACTTC
size: once; J: TRBJ2-2; D: .; V: TRBV7-3; CDR3: CASSLGAGYTGELFF; DNA: TGTGCCAGCAGCTTAGGGGCAGGCTACACCGGGGAGCTGTTTTTT
size: .; J: TRBJ2-5; D: TRBD2; V: TRBV4-1; CDR3: CASSRRLAGEGETQYF; DNA: TGCGCCAGCAGCCGAAGACTAGCGGGGGAGGGAGAGACCCAGTACTTC
size: .; J: TRBJ2-3; D: TRBD2; V: TRBV11-2; CDR3: CASSSGLAGGWADTQYF; DNA: TGTGCCAGCAGCTCGGGACTAGCGGGGGGGTGGGCAGATACGCAGTATTTT
size: .; J: TRBJ1-5; D: .; V: TRBV13; CDR3: CASSIGDQPQHF; DNA: TGTGCCAGCAGCATCGGGGATCAGCCCCAGCATTTT
size: few; J: TRBJ1-1; D: .; V: TRBV3-1/TRBV3-2; CDR3: CASSKQVNTEAFF; DNA: TGTGCCAGCAGCAAACAGGTGAACACTGAAGCTTTCTTT
size: .; J: TRBJ1-5; D: .; V: TRBV24-1; CDR3: CATSDFHGTQHF; DNA: TGTGCCACCAGTGATTTCCACGGTACCCAGCATTTT
size: .; J: TRBJ2-2; D: TRBD2; V: TRBV7-7; CDR3: CASSPGTSGYTGELFF; DNA: TGTGCTAGCAGCCCCGGGACTAGCGGGTACACCGGGGAGCTGTTTTTT
size: .; J: TRBJ2-7; D: TRBD2; V: TRBV6-5; CDR3: CASRGTTEVTEQYF; DNA: TGTGCCAGCAGGGGGACTACAGAGGTAACCGAGCAGTACTTC
size: few; J: TRBJ2-7; D: .; V: TRBV4-3; CDR3: CASSQDWASVGYEQYF; DNA: TGCGCCAGCAGCCAAGATTGGGCTAGCGTAGGGTACGAGCAGTACTTC
size: .; J: TRBJ2-3; D: .; V: TRBV2; CDR3: CASSSGVGSNTQYF; DNA: TGTGCCAGCAGCTCAGGGGTTGGTTCGAATACGCAGTATTTT
size: .; J: TRBJ1-4; D: TRBD1; V: TRBV25-1; CDR3: CASSRTGFNEKLFF; DNA: TGTGCCAGCAGCAGGACAGGTTTTAACGAAAAACTGTTTTTT
size: .; J: TRBJ1-5; D: .; V: TRBV18; CDR3: CASSPHADSNQPQHF; DNA: TGTGCCAGCTCACCACACGCAGATAGCAATCAGCCCCAGCATTTT
size: .; J: TRBJ2-7; D: TRBD1; V: TRBV5-6; CDR3: CASSLVGQGTYEQYF; DNA: TGTGCCAGCAGCTTGGTGGGACAGGGAACCTACGAGCAGTACTTC
size: .; J: TRBJ2-7; D: TRBD1; V: TRBV6-5; CDR3: CASSRGGPYEQYF; DNA: TGTGCCAGCAGCCGAGGGGGCCCCTACGAGCAGTACTTC
size: .; J: TRBJ2-7; D: TRBD2; V: TRBV28; CDR3: CASSPSGSSYEQYF; DNA: TGTGCCAGCAGTCCGAGCGGGAGCTCCTACGAGCAGTACTTC
size: .; J: TRBJ2-2; D: TRBD1; V: TRBV4-3; CDR3: CASSQEQGAANTGELFF; DNA: TGCGCCAGCAGCCAAGAGCAGGGGGCCGCGAACACCGGGGAGCTGTTTTTT
size: .; J: TRBJ1-1; D: .; V: TRBV29-1; CDR3: CSGGRGPPGAEAFF; DNA: TGCAGCGGGGGGAGGGGTCCCCCGGGGGCTGAAGCTTTCTTT
size: .; J: TRBJ2-1; D: .; V: TRBV20-1; CDR3: CSASYGGGIYNEQFF; DNA: TGCAGTGCTAGTTACGGCGGGGGCATCTACAATGAGCAGTTCTTC
size: .; J: TRBJ1-2; D: .; V: TRBV6-5; CDR3: CASTRMSHRGYTF; DNA: TGTGCCAGCACGAGGATGTCCCACAGGGGCTACACCTTC
size: once; J: TRBJ2-2; D: TRBD2; V: TRBV5-4; CDR3: CASSSGLGGDTGELFF; DNA: TGTGCCAGCAGCTCCGGACTAGGAGGGGACACCGGGGAGCTGTTTTTT
size: .; J: TRBJ2-7; D: TRBD1; V: TRBV4-3; CDR3: CASSQPQIDRDHEQYF; DNA: TGCGCCAGCAGCCAACCCCAAATAGACAGGGACCACGAGCAGTACTTC
size: once; J: TRBJ2-7; D: .; V: TRBV7-2; CDR3: CASSSYRSYEQYF; DNA: TGTGCCAGCAGCTCTTACCGCTCCTACGAGCAGTACTTC
size: few; J: TRBJ1-2; D: TRBD1; V: TRBV7-2; CDR3: CASSAFLGGSTGYTF; DNA: TGTGCCAGCAGCGCTTTCTTAGGGGGCTCAACTGGCTACACCTTC
size: .; J: TRBJ1-1; D: .; V: TRBV11-2; CDR3: CASSLQAGLDAFF; DNA: TGTGCCAGCAGCTTACAGGCAGGCCTAGACGCTTTCTTT
size: .; J: TRBJ2-2; D: .; V: TRBV27; CDR3: CASSLSRPSTGELFF; DNA: TGTGCCAGCAGTTTATCGAGGCCATCCACCGGGGAGCTGTTTTTT
size: .; J: TRBJ1-1; D: .; V: TRBV12-3/TRBV12-4; CDR3: CASSLQLNTEAFF; DNA: TGTGCCAGCAGTTTACAGTTGAACACTGAAGCTTTCTTT
size: .; J: TRBJ2-5; D: TRBD1; V: TRBV19; CDR3: CASRSGGGETQYF; DNA: TGTGCCAGTAGGTCAGGGGGCGGGGAGACCCAGTACTTC
size: .; J: TRBJ2-5; D: TRBD2; V: TRBV9; CDR3: CASSVSSGPHETQYF; DNA: TGTGCCAGCAGCGTAAGTAGCGGGCCACACGAGACCCAGTACTTC
size: .; J: TRBJ1-3; D: TRBD1; V: TRBV5-1; CDR3: CASRTQPGQGSDTIYF; DNA: TGCGCCAGCAGAACACAACCGGGACAGGGTTCGGACACCATATATTTT
size: few; J: TRBJ1-1; D: TRBD1; V: TRBV6-5; CDR3: CASRYGQGETEAFF; DNA: TGTGCCAGCAGATACGGACAGGGGGAAACTGAAGCTTTCTTT
size: .; J: TRBJ2-7; D: TRBD1; V: TRBV11-2; CDR3: CASSRGQAHEQYF; DNA: TGTGCCAGCAGCCGGGGACAGGCTCACGAGCAGTACTTC
size: .; J: TRBJ1-1; D: .; V: TRBV6-2/TRBV6-3; CDR3: CASSQPPVTEAFF; DNA: TGTGCCAGCAGCCAGCCCCCGGTAACTGAAGCTTTCTTT
size: .; J: TRBJ1-4; D: .; V: TRBV14; CDR3: CASSPRTFTNEKLFF; DNA: TGTGCCAGCAGCCCTCGGACCTTTACTAATGAAAAACTGTTTTTT
size: .; J: TRBJ2-3; D: .; V: TRBV30; CDR3: CAWLSRAGTDTQYF; DNA: TGTGCCTGGCTTAGCAGGGCCGGGACAGATACGCAGTATTTT
size: .; J: TRBJ2-7; D: .; V: TRBV3-1/TRBV3-2; CDR3: CASSQVGEQYF; DNA: TGTGCCAGCAGCCAAGTCGGCGAGCAGTACTTC
size: .; J: TRBJ2-1; D: .; V: TRBV10-2; CDR3: CASSESYPDGNEQFF; DNA: TGCGCCAGCAGTGAATCCTACCCGGACGGGAATGAGCAGTTCTTC
size: .; J: TRBJ2-1; D: TRBD2; V: TRBV4-1; CDR3: CASSQPLGTSGIYEQFF; DNA: TGCGCCAGCAGCCAACCCTTGGGGACTAGCGGGATCTATGAGCAGTTCTTC
size: .; J: TRBJ2-7; D: .; V: TRBV10-1; CDR3: CASPNGALYEQYF; DNA: TGCGCCAGCCCAAACGGCGCTCTCTACGAGCAGTACTTC
size: .; J: TRBJ2-7; D: .; V: TRBV30; CDR3: CAWRAQVFYEQYF; DNA: TGTGCCTGGAGAGCCCAGGTTTTCTACGAGCAGTACTTC
size: .; J: TRBJ2-3; D: TRBD2; V: TRBV7-9; CDR3: CASSQVWSGGSPLYF; DNA: TGTGCCAGCAGCCAGGTCTGGAGCGGGGGGTCTCCTTTGTATTTT
size: .; J: TRBJ1-5; D: .; V: TRBV12-3/TRBV12-4; CDR3: CASSLGSNQPQHF; DNA: TGTGCCAGCAGTTTGGGTAGCAATCAGCCCCAGCATTTT
size: .; J: TRBJ2-1; D: .; V: TRBV29-1; CDR3: CSVLSAGYNEQFF; DNA: TGCAGCGTCTTGTCGGCGGGCTACAATGAGCAGTTCTTC
size: .; J: TRBJ1-3; D: .; V: TRBV30; CDR3: CAWRTPYQGNTIYF; DNA: TGTGCCTGGAGGACCCCATATCAGGGAAACACCATATATTTT
size: few; J: TRBJ1-1; D: .; V: TRBV6-5; CDR3: CASSYGKRNTEAFF; DNA: TGTGCCAGCAGTTACGGGAAACGGAACACTGAAGCTTTCTTT
size: .; J: TRBJ1-2; D: .; V: TRBV7-8; CDR3: CASSRGLLGVGYTF; DNA: TGTGCCAGCAGCCGCGGCCTTTTGGGGGTTGGCTACACCTTC
size: .; J: TRBJ1-3; D: .; V: TRBV12-3/TRBV12-4; CDR3: CASTPSGNTIYF; DNA: TGTGCCAGCACCCCATCTGGAAACACCATATATTTT
size: few; J: TRBJ2-7; D: TRBD1; V: TRBV11-2; CDR3: CASRRAGTGISEQYF; DNA: TGTGCCAGCAGACGGGCCGGGACAGGGATTTCGGAGCAGTACTTC
size: .; J: TRBJ1-2; D: TRBD1; V: TRBV6-5; CDR3: CASSPSTGGNYGYTF; DNA: TGTGCCAGCAGTCCGTCGACAGGGGGGAACTATGGCTACACCTTC
size: few; J: TRBJ2-2; D: TRBD2; V: TRBV5-4; CDR3: CASSAGTSGRTTTGELFF; DNA: TGTGCCAGCAGTGCCGGGACTAGCGGGAGGACGACCACCGGGGAGCTGTTTTTT
size: .; J: TRBJ1-4; D: .; V: TRBV29-1; CDR3: CSVVGALSEKLFF; DNA: TGCAGCGTTGTTGGGGCCCTTAGTGAAAAACTGTTTTTT
size: .; J: TRBJ1-2; D: .; V: TRBV6-4; CDR3: CATPRGRCGYTF; DNA: TGTGCCACTCCCAGGGGCCGGTGTGGCTACACCTTC
size: .; J: TRBJ1-1; D: .; V: TRBV6-2/TRBV6-3; CDR3: CASSYAGTYNTEAFF; DNA: TGTGCCAGCAGTTATGCCGGGACGTACAACACTGAAGCTTTCTTT
size: .; J: TRBJ2-7; D: TRBD1; V: TRBV10-3; CDR3: CATDRGTGDPLGEQYF; DNA: TGTGCCACCGACCGGGGGACAGGGGACCCCTTAGGGGAGCAGTACTTC
size: .; J: TRBJ2-5; D: .; V: TRBV6-5; CDR3: CASRELETQYF; DNA: TGTGCCAGCAGGGAGCTCGAGACCCAGTACTTC
size: .; J: TRBJ2-7; D: TRBD1; V: TRBV7-7; CDR3: CASSLGQGAVYEQYF; DNA: TGTGCTAGCAGCTTGGGACAGGGGGCGGTTTACGAGCAGTACTTC
size: few; J: TRBJ1-3; D: .; V: TRBV4-3; CDR3: CASSQDVVTRNTIYF; DNA: TGCGCCAGCAGCCAAGATGTGGTAACCCGAAACACCATATATTTT
size: .; J: TRBJ2-2; D: .; V: TRBV4-2; CDR3: CASSQDRVRGELFF; DNA: TGTGCCAGCAGCCAAGATAGGGTACGGGGGGAGCTGTTTTTT
size: .; J: TRBJ1-4; D: .; V: TRBV28; CDR3: CASSLRPLGSRNEKLFF; DNA: TGTGCCAGCAGTTTAAGGCCACTGGGATCTAGAAATGAAAAACTGTTTTTT